This TCR beta chain originates from a study of shared clonotypes between healthy human individuals. As to this clone: Its specificity is unknown.

Terminally differentiated effector memory CD45RA+ cells were left out of the naive CD8 fraction, which was CD45RO-negative and positively selected for CCR7. Adult donors, all healthy and HIV-negative, had no recent acute infections or vaccinations. Measured with immunoSEQ multiplex PCR; TCRdb has only the in-frame clones, and not every one. There are under 2,000,000 clones in the sample; just under 95% occur only once, and roughly 1.2% lies in the top ten. The study's findings and limits: Incompleteness in sorted-subset sequencing, despite large depth, was shown by rarefaction. Relative to their counterparts shared across all four donors, non-shared clonotypes exhibited diminished generation probabilities.

With 6 bases clipped from V and 3 bases from J, the junction kept 8 bases outside the gene matches. Germline CDR1 MNHNS, CDR2 SASEGT. This CDR3 comprises 14 residues. The chain combines TRBV6-1 with TRBJ2-7; 7 bases map to TRBD2. This clonotype was obtained from a young man in good health. The sequencing sample was made of naive CD8+ T cells sorted from blood. CDR3 DNA: TGTGCCAGCAGCCCGGGAGGATGGGGCTACGAGCAGTACTTC. This codes for CASSPGGWGYEQYF.